This T cell receptor beta chain was sequenced for a study of identical twins. Study outcomes and limitations: Cord blood beta clonotypes that were abundant carried fewer insertions, and memory repertoires showed no such trend.

Unmatched junction bases numbered 10, after V lost 2 bases and J lost 0 bases. CDR3 length equals 18 residues. Germline values: CDR1 SGHVS, CDR2 FNYEAQ. The table lists this clonotype with a few counts. What it binds is unknown. TCRdb fed the 5' RACE reads into MiXCR, producing one record per CDR3 protein. Among 500,000 or so distinct CDR3 sequences listed, approximately 14% were seen once. This sample was shared with a second study, whose subject was yellow fever vaccine responses in identical twins.

The chain joins TRBV7-6 to TRBJ2-7; 10 nucleotides line up with TRBD2. Sequenced: CD4+ T cells sorted from blood. The clonotype comes from a woman aged 18-30 years in good health. The CDR3 nucleotides are TGTGCCAGCAGCTTATATCCGTCGGGGACTAGCGACTCCTACGAGCAGTACTTC. Its protein product is CASSLYPSGTSDSYEQYF.